What follows describes a single TCR beta chain. V was cut by 6 bases and J by 0 bases, with 5 bases left in between. Germline-derived CDR1 and CDR2 are MDHEN and SYDVKM. This CDR3 region has 12 residues. In the study's own analysis: Amplifying reference gene primers gave estimates of nucleated cell counts. TCRdb's table, derived via immunoSEQ multiplex PCR, lists solely in-frame clones and lacks some. V, J and clone size are taken as reported in that table, and D and trimming were inferred from the DNA itself. The repertoire holds tens of thousands of clones, with 87% as singletons. This record belongs to a study of blood T cell repertoires in COVID-19. Looking at the study overall: Spain, Italy and the United States supplied samples that represented acute and convalescent COVID-19. From T cells, B-cell-depleted T cells, or PBMCs came the material, which was cDNA or gDNA.

The sequenced material came from peripheral blood. The TCR comes from a woman aged 80 or over with active or convalescent COVID-19. This chain connects TRBV28 to TRBJ1-2; D is possibly TRBD1 (5 bases). This chain's CDR3 is CASRDTNYGYTF. As DNA, the CDR3 is TGTGCCAGCAGGGACACTAACTATGGCTACACCTTC.